The next 12 T cell receptor beta chains were all read from a single sample in a study of Graves' ophthalmopathy and Graves' hyperthyroidism. Scientists amplified the TCR beta CDR3 regions from RNA transcripts. HTBI primers were used in a first-round RT-PCR, which preceded a second-round multiplex PCR. Each CDR3 protein gets one entry after TCRdb re-called the multiplex PCR reads with MiXCR. Here the sample spans approximately 700,000 distinct CDR3 sequences, 35% to 50% being singletons. Sequenced material: peripheral blood. The receptors come from an adult man with Graves' ophthalmopathy.

V and J are TRBV2 and TRBJ1-4, with 9 bases aligning to TRBD1. The CDR3 extends over 15 amino acids. The V gene's germline CDR1 is SNHLY and CDR2 FYNNEI. With 6 bases clipped from V and 5 bases from J, the junction kept 7 bases outside the gene matches. The DNA of the CDR3 is TGTGCCAGCAGAGACTCCGGGACAGGGAATGAAAAACTGTTTTTT. Translation: CASRDSGTGNEKLFF.

This clonotype was seen ten or more times. The chain has TRBV24-1 and TRBJ1-2; the match to TRBD1 covers 10 bases. The CDR3 length is 14 residues. Germline-derived CDR1 and CDR2 are KGHDR and SFDVKD. The V gene end was trimmed by 5 bases and the J gene end by 2 bases; junction bases not matched to a gene: 1. The CDR3 reads CATSGGQGNYGYTF. The CDR3 bases are TGTGCCACCAGTGGGGGACAGGGGAACTATGGCTACACCTTC.

The chain links TRBV25-1 to TRBJ1-1; a weak D match, TRBD1 (5 bases). CDR1 is MGHDK, CDR2 SYGVNS, per germline. Trimming cost V 3 bases and J 6 bases, with 17 bases left between them. CDR3 length: 15 residues. CDR3 residues: CASSDSARALAEAFF. Written as DNA, the CDR3 is TGTGCCAGCAGTGATAGTGCCAGGGCTCTCGCTGAAGCTTTCTTT.

The rearrangement joins TRBV10-3 to TRBJ2-3; 16 bases are a match to TRBD2. After removal of 4 bases from V and 2 bases from J, the junction contained 3 bases not matched to a gene. In germline, CDR1 is ENHRY, CDR2 SYGVKD. CDR3 length equals 17 residues. Here the CDR3 DNA reads TGTGCCATCAGTGGCGGGACTAGCGGGAGGGACACAGATACGCAGTATTTT. It encodes CAISGGTSGRDTDTQYF.

This chain connects TRBV20-1 to TRBJ2-7, with 8 bases that match TRBD2. CDR1 DFQATT and CDR2 SNEGSKA come from the germline V gene (reference sequence). V lost 1 base to trimming and J lost 2 bases; unmatched junction nucleotides: 10. This CDR3 has 16 amino acids. The DNA of the CDR3 is TGCAGTGCTAGAGGGACGACTAGCGCAGGCCCCTACGAGCAGTACTTC. Encoded protein: CSARGTTSAGPYEQYF.

The V gene is TRBV7-2, the J gene TRBJ2-5, with D possibly matching TRBD2 (7 bases). In germline, CDR1 is SGHTA, CDR2 FQGNSA. The CDR3 is 17 amino acids. V gave up 5 bases and J gave up 5 bases, with 24 bases separating them. The CDR3 DNA sequence: TGTGCCAGCAGCCCCATTTTGGGGGGGGGCCGGGGGGAGACCCAGTACTTC. It codes for CASSPILGGGRGETQYF.

The chain has TRBV7-3 and TRBJ2-1; TRBD1 matches 10 bases. Per germline, CDR1 SGHTA and CDR2 FQGTGA. This CDR3 region has 15 residues. With 1 base clipped from V and 8 bases from J, the junction kept 5 bases outside the gene matches. CDR3 residues: CASSLKGQGFDEQFF. The CDR3 DNA is TGTGCCAGCAGCTTAAAGGGACAGGGGTTCGATGAGCAGTTCTTC.

The genes are TRBV2 and TRBJ2-7; D might be TRBD1 (6 bases). Trimming took off 8 bases at V and 1 base at J, with 9 bases between the two ends. This CDR3 comprises 12 residues. Germline V lookup: CDR1 SNHLY, CDR2 FYNNEI. CDR3 bases: TGTGCCAGCCGACAGGAATCCTACGAGCAGTACTTC. This sequence encodes CASRQESYEQYF.

Details on this clonotype: Possible read error: a much larger clone is one base away. The V and J genes are TRBV5-1 and TRBJ2-7; D uncertain. Per germline, CDR1 SGHRS and CDR2 YFSETQ. This CDR3 spans 12 amino acids. Written as DNA, the CDR3 is TGCGCCAGCAGCTCAGAAGGATACGAGCAGCACTTC. Amino acid sequence: CASSSEGYEQHF.

The sample holds one count of this clonotype. The rearrangement links TRBV2 to TRBJ1-3, with 7 positions matching TRBD1. The CDR3 loop spans 15 amino acids. Losses at the gene ends were 8 bases for V and 3 bases for J; bases not matched to a gene: 10. Germline lookup yields CDR1 SNHLY and CDR2 FYNNEI. The CDR3 loop is CASGRDRELGNTIYF. CDR3 nucleotide sequence: TGTGCCAGCGGACGTGACAGGGAACTTGGAAACACCATATATTTT. The full variable domain, rest sourced from reference TRBV2 and TRBJ1-3, is EPEVTQTPSHQVTQMGQEVILRCVPISNHLYFYWYRQILGQKVEFLVSFYNNEISEKSEIFDDQFSVERPDGSNFTLKIRSTKLEDSAMYFCASGRDRELGNTIYFGEGSWLTVV.

CDR3 DNA sequence: TGTGCCAGCAGCAATTCATTTCAGGGGGACGAAAAACTGTTTTTT. This translates into CASSNSFQGDEKLFF. The chain carries TRBV5-4 and TRBJ1-4; 7 nucleotides match TRBD1. J gave up 8 bases and V 4 bases, and 11 bases lay outside the gene matches. Germline-derived CDR1 and CDR2 are SGHNT and YYREEE (reference sequence). The CDR3 is 15 residues long. The variable domain in full, with the rest retrieved from reference TRBV5-4 and TRBJ1-4, is ETGVTQSPTHLIKTRGQQVTLRCSSQSGHNTVSWYQQALGQGPQFIFQYYREEENGRGNFPPRFSGLQFPNYSSELNVNALELDDSALYLCASSNSFQGDEKLFFGSGTQLSVL.

With regard to this clonotype: Germline and junction disagree at one end, which may indicate a read error. The rearrangement joins TRBV10-3 to TRBJ1-4, with TRBD1 identical over 9 bases. Germline CDR1 reads ENHRY; CDR2 reads SYGVKD. The CDR3 has 13 amino acids. DNA of the CDR3: TGTGCCAGCAGTGTTCCCGGGACAGGGAAACTGTTTTTT. Translation gives CASSVPGTGKLFF.